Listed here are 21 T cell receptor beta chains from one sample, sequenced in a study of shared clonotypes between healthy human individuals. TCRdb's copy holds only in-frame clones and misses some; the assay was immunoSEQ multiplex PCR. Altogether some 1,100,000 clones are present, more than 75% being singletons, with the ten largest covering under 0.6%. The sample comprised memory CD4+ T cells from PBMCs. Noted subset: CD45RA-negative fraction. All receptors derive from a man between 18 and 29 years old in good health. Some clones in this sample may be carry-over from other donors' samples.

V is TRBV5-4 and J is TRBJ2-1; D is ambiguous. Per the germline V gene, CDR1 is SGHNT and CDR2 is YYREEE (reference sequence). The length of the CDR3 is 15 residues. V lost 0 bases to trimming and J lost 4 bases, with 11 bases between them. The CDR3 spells CASSLGRLGYNEQFF. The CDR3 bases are TGTGCCAGCAGCTTGGGAAGGTTGGGGTACAATGAGCAGTTCTTC.

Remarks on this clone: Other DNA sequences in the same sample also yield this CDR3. CDR3 in amino acids: CASSFSGYGYTF. CDR3 in DNA: TGTGCCAGCAGCTTCAGTGGGTATGGCTACACCTTC. The chain carries TRBV7-9 and TRBJ1-2; D uncertain. V lost 3 bases, J lost 5 bases, and 7 bases lay in between. CDR3 length: 12 amino acids. Germline V gene sequence: CDR1 SEHNR, CDR2 FQNEAQ (reference sequence).

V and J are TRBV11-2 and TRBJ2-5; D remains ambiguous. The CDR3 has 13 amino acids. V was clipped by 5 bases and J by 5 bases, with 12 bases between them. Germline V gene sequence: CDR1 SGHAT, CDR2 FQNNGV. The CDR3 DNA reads TGTGCCAGCAGCCCTAGGCTGCGGGAGACCCAGTACTTC. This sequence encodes CASSPRLRETQYF.

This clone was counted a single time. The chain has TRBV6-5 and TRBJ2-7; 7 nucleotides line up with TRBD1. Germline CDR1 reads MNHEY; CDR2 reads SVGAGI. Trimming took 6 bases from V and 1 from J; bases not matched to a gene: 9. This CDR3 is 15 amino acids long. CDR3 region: CASRYRDSFSYEQYF. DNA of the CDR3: TGTGCCAGCAGATACCGGGACAGTTTTTCCTACGAGCAGTACTTC.

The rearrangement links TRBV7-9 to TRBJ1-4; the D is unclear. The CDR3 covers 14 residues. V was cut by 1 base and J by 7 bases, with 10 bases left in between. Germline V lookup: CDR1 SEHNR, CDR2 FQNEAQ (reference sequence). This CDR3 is CASSLGLIGEKLFF. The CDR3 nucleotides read TGTGCCAGCAGCTTAGGGTTAATTGGTGAAAAACTGTTTTTT.

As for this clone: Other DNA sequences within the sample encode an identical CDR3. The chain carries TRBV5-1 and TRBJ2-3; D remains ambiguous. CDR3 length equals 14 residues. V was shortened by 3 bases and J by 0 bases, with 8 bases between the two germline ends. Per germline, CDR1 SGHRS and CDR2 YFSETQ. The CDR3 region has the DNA TGCGCCAGCAGCTCGGGTTCGAGCACAGATACGCAGTATTTT. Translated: CASSSGSSTDTQYF.

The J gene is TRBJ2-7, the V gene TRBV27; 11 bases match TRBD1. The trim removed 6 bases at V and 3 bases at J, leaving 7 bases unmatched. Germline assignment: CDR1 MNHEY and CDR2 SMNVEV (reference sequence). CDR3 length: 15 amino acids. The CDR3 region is CASSLWTGGFYEQYF. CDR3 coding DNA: TGTGCCAGCAGCCTCTGGACAGGGGGCTTCTACGAGCAGTACTTC.

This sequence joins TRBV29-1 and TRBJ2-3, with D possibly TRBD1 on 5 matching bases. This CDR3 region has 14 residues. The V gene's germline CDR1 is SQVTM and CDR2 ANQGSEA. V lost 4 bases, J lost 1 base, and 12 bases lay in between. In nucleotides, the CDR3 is TGCAGCGTTGTTGTGGGGCTAGGCACAGATACGCAGTATTTT. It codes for CSVVVGLGTDTQYF.

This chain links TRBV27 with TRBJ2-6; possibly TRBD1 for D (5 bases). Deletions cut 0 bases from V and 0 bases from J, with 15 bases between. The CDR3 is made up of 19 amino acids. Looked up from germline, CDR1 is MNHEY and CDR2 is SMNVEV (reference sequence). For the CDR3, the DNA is TGTGCCAGCAGTTTATCGGCACAGGCCTACCTCTCTGGGGCCAACGTCCTGACTTTC. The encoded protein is CASSLSAQAYLSGANVLTF.

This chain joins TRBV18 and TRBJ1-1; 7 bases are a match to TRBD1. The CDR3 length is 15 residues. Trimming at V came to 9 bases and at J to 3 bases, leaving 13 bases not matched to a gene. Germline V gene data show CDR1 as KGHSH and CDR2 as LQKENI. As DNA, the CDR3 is TGTGCCAGTTTCACGGGAACAGGGGTAGACACTGAAGCTTTCTTT. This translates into CASFTGTGVDTEAFF.

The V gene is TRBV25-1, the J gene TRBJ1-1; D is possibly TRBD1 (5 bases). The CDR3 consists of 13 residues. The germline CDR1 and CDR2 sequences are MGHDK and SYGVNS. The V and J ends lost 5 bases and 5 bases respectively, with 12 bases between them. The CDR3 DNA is TGTGCCAGCAGTTCGGGGGGGGGTACTGAAGCTTTCTTT. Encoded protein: CASSSGGGTEAFF. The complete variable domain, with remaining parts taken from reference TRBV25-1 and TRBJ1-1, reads EADIYQTPRYLVIGTGKKITLECSQTMGHDKMYWYQQDPGMELHLIHYSYGVNSTEKGDLSSESTVSRIRTEHFPLTLESARPSHTSQYLCASSSGGGTEAFFGQGTRLTVV.

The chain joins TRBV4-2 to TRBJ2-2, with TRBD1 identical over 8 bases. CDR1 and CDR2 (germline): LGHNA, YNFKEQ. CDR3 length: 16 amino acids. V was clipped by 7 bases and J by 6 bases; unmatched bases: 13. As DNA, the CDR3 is TGTGCCAGCAACCCCAGCGGCAGGGGGCCGTCCGGGGAGCTGTTTTTT. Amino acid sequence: CASNPSGRGPSGELFF.

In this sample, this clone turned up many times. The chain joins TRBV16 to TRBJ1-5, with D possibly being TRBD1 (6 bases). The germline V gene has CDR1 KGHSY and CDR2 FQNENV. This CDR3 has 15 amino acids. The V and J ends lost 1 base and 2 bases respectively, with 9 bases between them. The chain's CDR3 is CASSQLGGGNQPQHF. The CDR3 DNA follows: TGTGCCAGCAGCCAATTAGGGGGAGGCAATCAGCCCCAGCATTTT.

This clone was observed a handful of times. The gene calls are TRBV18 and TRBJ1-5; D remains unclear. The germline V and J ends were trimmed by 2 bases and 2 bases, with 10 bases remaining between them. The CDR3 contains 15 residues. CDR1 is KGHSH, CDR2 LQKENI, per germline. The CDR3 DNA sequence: TGTGCCAGCTCACCAGGACTCGAGGGCAATCAGCCCCAGCATTTT. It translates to CASSPGLEGNQPQHF.

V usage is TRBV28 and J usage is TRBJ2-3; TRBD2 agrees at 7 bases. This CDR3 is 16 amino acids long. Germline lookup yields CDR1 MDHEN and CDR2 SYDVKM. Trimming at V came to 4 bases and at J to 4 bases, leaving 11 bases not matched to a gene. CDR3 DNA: TGTGCCAGCAGTTCCAGGGAGGGGCGAGGAGCAGATACGCAGTATTTT. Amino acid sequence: CASSSREGRGADTQYF.

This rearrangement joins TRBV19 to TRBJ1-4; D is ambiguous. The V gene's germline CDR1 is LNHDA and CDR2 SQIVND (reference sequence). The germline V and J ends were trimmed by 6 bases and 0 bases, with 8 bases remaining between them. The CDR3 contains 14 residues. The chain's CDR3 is CASRRVTTNEKLFF. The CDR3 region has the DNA TGTGCCAGTAGAAGGGTCACAACTAATGAAAAACTGTTTTTT.

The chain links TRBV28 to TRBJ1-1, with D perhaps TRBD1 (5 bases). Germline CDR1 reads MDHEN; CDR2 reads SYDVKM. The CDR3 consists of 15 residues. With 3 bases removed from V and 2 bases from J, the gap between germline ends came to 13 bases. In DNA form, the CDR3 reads TGTGCCAGCAGTTTGTACCATCAGGGAAACACTGAAGCTTTCTTT. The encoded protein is CASSLYHQGNTEAFF.

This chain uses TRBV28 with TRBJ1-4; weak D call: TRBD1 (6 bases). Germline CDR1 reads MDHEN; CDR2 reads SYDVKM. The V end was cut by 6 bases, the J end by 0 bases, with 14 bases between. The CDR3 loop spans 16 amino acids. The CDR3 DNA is TGTGCCAGCAGCCGCGGGACAATCACAACTAATGAAAAACTGTTTTTT. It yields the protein CASSRGTITTNEKLFF. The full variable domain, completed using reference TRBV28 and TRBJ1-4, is DVKVTQSSRYLVKRTGEKVFLECVQDMDHENMFWYRQDPGLGLRLIYFSYDVKMKEKGDIPEGYSVSREKKERFSLILESASTNQTSMYLCASSRGTITTNEKLFFGSGTQLSVL.

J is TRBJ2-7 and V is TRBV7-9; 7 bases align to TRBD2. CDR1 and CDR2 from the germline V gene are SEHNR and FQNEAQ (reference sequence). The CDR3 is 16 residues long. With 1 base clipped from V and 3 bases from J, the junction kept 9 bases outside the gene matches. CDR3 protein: CASSLGYGAGDYEQYF. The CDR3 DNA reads TGTGCCAGCAGCTTAGGGTACGGGGCGGGAGACTACGAGCAGTACTTC.

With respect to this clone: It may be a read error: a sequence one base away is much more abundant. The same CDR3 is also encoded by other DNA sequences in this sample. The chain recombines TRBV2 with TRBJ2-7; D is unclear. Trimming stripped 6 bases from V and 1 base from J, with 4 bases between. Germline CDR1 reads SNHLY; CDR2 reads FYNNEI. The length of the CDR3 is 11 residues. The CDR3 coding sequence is TGTGCCAGCAGCCCTTCCTACGAGCAGTACTTC. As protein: CASSPSYEQYF.

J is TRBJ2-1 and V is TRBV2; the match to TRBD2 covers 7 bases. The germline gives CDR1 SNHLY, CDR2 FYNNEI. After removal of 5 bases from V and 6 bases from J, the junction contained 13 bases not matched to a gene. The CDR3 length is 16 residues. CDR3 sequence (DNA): TGTGCCAGCAGTAATACTAGGCGGGAGATGCGCAATGAGCAGTTCTTC. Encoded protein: CASSNTRREMRNEQFF.